This T cell receptor beta chain was sequenced in a study of T cell repertoires and Cas9 in healthy adults. Study details: Characterization of SpCas9-reactive CD4 and CD8 T cells covered multi-effector potency, cytotoxicity and lineage. General study findings and limits: SpCas9-reactive effector T cells were reportedly restrained in vitro by SpCas9-reactive regulatory T cells.

This table comes from immunoSEQ multiplex PCR, and its TCRdb copy is limited to in-frame clones, with some not included. There are 20,000 to 25,000 clones in the sample; roughly 90% occur only once, and about 0.69% lies in the top ten. This CDR3 is built from 16 residues. V lost 4 bases, J lost 6 bases, and 9 bases stayed unmatched. Germline assignment: CDR1 MNHEY and CDR2 SVGAGI. As concerns this clone: Its antigen is unknown.

The V and J genes are TRBV6-5 and TRBJ1-6, with TRBD1 identical over 7 bases. The TCR was taken from a human donor in good health. Sequenced sample: CD4+ effector T cells (CD127+, CD25-, CD137-, CD154-) from PBMCs; culture status not recorded. The CDR3: CASSSVTGVPNSPLHF. The CDR3 DNA reads as TGTGCCAGCAGTTCCGTTACAGGGGTCCCTAATTCACCCCTCCACTTT.